This T cell receptor beta chain was recorded in a study of spatial heterogeneity in lung cancer. About the study: The count of detected beta-chain sequences consistently exceeded that of alpha-chain sequences. A unique TCR and UMI combination showed up more than ten times in raw reads, on average. Broader study findings: Among blood samples, ubiquitous expanded tumor TCRs appeared more at resection than at follow-up.

The germline V gene encodes CDR1 ENHRY and CDR2 SYGVKD. With 0 bases removed from V and 0 bases from J, the gap between germline ends came to 9 bases. This CDR3 has 16 amino acids. TCRdb reprocessed the 5' RACE reads with MiXCR, giving one entry per CDR3 protein. The sample contains under 85,000 distinct CDR3 sequences, under 8.5% of which appear only once. This clonotype was observed at least ten times. Its target is not known. The time point: sample taken at primary tumor resection. About 73 TRACERx patients with early, untreated non-small cell lung cancer donated samples. The sequencing here drew on PBMCs, taken at surgery. This chain uses TRBV10-3 with TRBJ2-1, with a weak D call TRBD2 (5 bases). This TCR came from a male donor with early-stage non-small cell lung cancer. The chain's CDR3 is CAISESPGSSYNEQFF. CDR3 nucleotides: TGTGCCATCAGTGAGTCACCGGGGAGCTCCTACAATGAGCAGTTCTTC.